Described below is a single T cell receptor (beta chain) sequence and its context. The method was immunoSEQ multiplex PCR; TCRdb's version includes in-frame clones alone and lacks a portion of them. The data hold around 67,000 clones, with around nine tenths observed a single time. V lost 9 bases and J 10 bases, leaving 16 bases between the germline ends. CDR1 and CDR2 from the germline V gene are WNHNN and SYGVQD (reference sequence). The CDR3 runs 13 residues. These data belong to a study of control samples from healthy donors and cancer patients. The clonotype was recovered from a man aged 60 to 69 with colorectal cancer. The material sequenced was PBMCs. The chain couples TRBV10-1 to TRBJ1-6; the D is unclear. The CDR3, as DNA: TGCGCCAGGTCGGACGGTGGTCGGTCACCCCTCCACTTT. This encodes CARSDGGRSPLHF.